A selection of T cell receptor beta chains follows, all from one sample in a study of blood T cell repertoires in COVID-19. This table comes from immunoSEQ multiplex PCR, and its TCRdb copy is limited to in-frame clones, with some not included. This sample carries more than 90,000 clones, roughly 88% of them seen once, and the ten largest clones take over 10%. Material for sequencing was peripheral blood. Receptors originate from a human donor in a cohort sampled during active COVID-19. The CDR3 runs from the conserved cysteine through the conserved F or W. Fields, in order: V gene, clone size, D gene, J gene, CDR3 protein, CDR3 DNA. A D gene is named only where the DNA matches it firmly. Not all rows give a size; the values are once, few, many and, for expanded clones, a class.

>TRBV24-1|NA|NA|TRBJ2-7
CATSDLRPMNLGSYEQYF
TGTGCCACCAGTGATTTGCGACCCATGAACCTCGGGTCCTACGAGCAGTACTTC
>TRBV28|NA|NA|TRBJ2-2
CASSSTAGLAGELFF
TGTGCCAGCAGTTCTACCGCGGGACTTGCCGGGGAGCTGTTTTTT
>TRBV6-5|NA|TRBD1|TRBJ1-6
CASGRQGDSPLHF
TGTGCCAGCGGCAGACAGGGTGATTCACCCCTCCACTTT
>TRBV25-1|NA|NA|TRBJ2-7
CASSERQFDHHEQYF
TGTGCCAGCAGTGAAAGACAGTTTGATCACCACGAGCAGTACTTC
>TRBV24-1|NA|NA|TRBJ2-4
CATSASAENIQYF
TGTGCCACCAGTGCCTCAGCGGAAAACATTCAGTACTTC
>TRBV27|NA|NA|TRBJ1-2
CASSSLRGGGGYTF
TGTGCCAGCAGTTCTCTCCGGGGGGGTGGAGGCTACACCTTC
>TRBV5-4|few|NA|TRBJ2-7
CASSLGGRDEQYF
TGTGCCAGCAGCTTGGGTGGCAGGGACGAGCAGTACTTC
>TRBV29-1|NA|TRBD1|TRBJ2-7
CSVEDRRTSYEQYF
TGCAGCGTTGAGGACAGGCGGACTTCCTACGAGCAGTACTTC
>TRBV3-1/TRBV3-2|once|TRBD1|TRBJ2-5
CASSPETGVETQYF
TGTGCCAGCAGCCCCGAGACAGGGGTCGAGACCCAGTACTTC
>TRBV3-1/TRBV3-2|NA|TRBD2|TRBJ2-5
CASSQRRGGPETQYF
TGTGCCAGCAGCCAACGGCGGGGGGGCCCGGAGACCCAGTACTTC
>TRBV28|NA|TRBD1|TRBJ2-7
CASSLVGDRQQYF
TGTGCCAGCAGCCTAGTTGGGGACAGACAGCAGTACTTC
>TRBV5-1|NA|NA|TRBJ1-3
CASSLLWSRSFSGNTIYF
TGCGCCAGCAGCTTACTATGGTCTAGGTCGTTCTCTGGAAACACCATATATTTT
>TRBV2|NA|NA|TRBJ2-2
CASRPITGELFF
TGTGCCAGCAGGCCTATCACCGGGGAGCTGTTTTTT
>TRBV7-8|NA|NA|TRBJ2-1
CASSLSSLGEQFF
TGTGCCAGCAGCCTTAGCAGCCTTGGTGAGCAGTTCTTC
>TRBV5-1|NA|NA|TRBJ2-7
CASSLVTEGPDEQYF
TGCGCCAGCAGCTTGGTCACAGAGGGTCCGGACGAGCAGTACTTC
>TRBV6-5|NA|NA|TRBJ1-5
CASSRVGVGQPQHF
TGTGCCAGCAGCCGGGTAGGAGTGGGTCAGCCCCAGCATTTT
>TRBV5-1|NA|NA|TRBJ2-3
CASSLMGRRGTDTQYF
TGCGCCAGCAGCTTGATGGGCAGGAGGGGCACAGATACGCAGTATTTT
>TRBV20-1|NA|NA|TRBJ1-2
CSANNNYGYTF
TGCAGTGCTAACAATAACTATGGCTACACCTTC
>TRBV6-6|once|TRBD1|TRBJ1-2
CASSTGGGNYGYTF
TGTGCCAGCAGTACAGGGGGCGGTAACTATGGCTACACCTTC
>TRBV12-2|NA|NA|TRBJ1-2
CASRPGTVEDFGYTF
TGTGCAAGTCGCCCGGGGACTGTTGAGGATTTCGGCTACACCTTC
>TRBV6-8|few|NA|TRBJ2-6
CASANGTPPPGANVLTF
TGTGCCAGCGCAAACGGTACTCCCCCCCCGGGGGCCAACGTCCTGACTTTC
>TRBV5-1|NA|TRBD1|TRBJ1-3
CASSPLGQAAGNTIYF
TGCGCCAGCAGCCCCCTGGGACAGGCGGCTGGAAACACCATATATTTT
>TRBV6-2/TRBV6-3|NA|NA|TRBJ1-2
CASSQEIGGRVDYGYTF
TGTGCCAGCAGCCAGGAGATCGGGGGGCGCGTCGACTATGGCTACACCTTC
>TRBV18|NA|NA|TRBJ1-5
CASSPGGDNQPQHF
TGTGCCAGCTCACCAGGCGGAGACAATCAGCCCCAGCATTTT
>TRBV6-5|NA|NA|TRBJ1-4
CASSYSPGGGNEKLFF
TGTGCCAGCAGTTACTCTCCGGGGGGCGGGAATGAAAAACTGTTTTTT
>TRBV2|NA|NA|TRBJ2-2
CASSESTHYTGELFF
TGTGCCAGCAGTGAATCGACTCATTACACCGGGGAGCTGTTTTTT
>TRBV24-1|NA|NA|TRBJ1-2
CATSDFGSYGYTF
TGTGCCACCAGTGATTTCGGGAGCTATGGCTACACCTTC
>TRBV11-3|NA|NA|TRBJ2-3
CASSLGGTYTDTQYF
TGTGCCAGCAGCCTGGGCGGGACCTACACAGATACGCAGTATTTT
>TRBV20-1|NA|TRBD1|TRBJ1-2
CSASQTGGVDGYTF
TGCAGTGCTAGTCAGACAGGGGGCGTGGATGGCTACACCTTC
>TRBV10-3|NA|TRBD1|TRBJ1-5
CATSGQGGRGNQPQHF
TGTGCCACCTCAGGACAAGGGGGCAGGGGCAATCAGCCCCAGCATTTT
>TRBV4-3|NA|NA|TRBJ1-5
CASSQVVRGGQPQHF
TGCGCCAGCAGCCAAGTCGTGCGGGGGGGACAGCCCCAGCATTTT
>TRBV9|NA|TRBD2|TRBJ2-1
CASSPSGTLYNEQFF
TGTGCCAGCAGCCCTAGCGGGACCTTGTACAATGAGCAGTTCTTC
>TRBV6-4|few|TRBD1|TRBJ1-5
CASSAGTGLNQPQHF
TGTGCCAGCAGCGCCGGGACAGGTCTGAATCAGCCCCAGCATTTT
>TRBV3-1/TRBV3-2|NA|NA|TRBJ2-7
CASSSGDGAPYEQYF
TGTGCCAGCAGCTCAGGGGACGGAGCTCCCTACGAGCAGTACTTC
>TRBV7-3|NA|NA|TRBJ1-1
CASSREGVVTEAFF
TGTGCCAGCAGCCGTGAGGGGGTGGTGACTGAAGCTTTCTTT